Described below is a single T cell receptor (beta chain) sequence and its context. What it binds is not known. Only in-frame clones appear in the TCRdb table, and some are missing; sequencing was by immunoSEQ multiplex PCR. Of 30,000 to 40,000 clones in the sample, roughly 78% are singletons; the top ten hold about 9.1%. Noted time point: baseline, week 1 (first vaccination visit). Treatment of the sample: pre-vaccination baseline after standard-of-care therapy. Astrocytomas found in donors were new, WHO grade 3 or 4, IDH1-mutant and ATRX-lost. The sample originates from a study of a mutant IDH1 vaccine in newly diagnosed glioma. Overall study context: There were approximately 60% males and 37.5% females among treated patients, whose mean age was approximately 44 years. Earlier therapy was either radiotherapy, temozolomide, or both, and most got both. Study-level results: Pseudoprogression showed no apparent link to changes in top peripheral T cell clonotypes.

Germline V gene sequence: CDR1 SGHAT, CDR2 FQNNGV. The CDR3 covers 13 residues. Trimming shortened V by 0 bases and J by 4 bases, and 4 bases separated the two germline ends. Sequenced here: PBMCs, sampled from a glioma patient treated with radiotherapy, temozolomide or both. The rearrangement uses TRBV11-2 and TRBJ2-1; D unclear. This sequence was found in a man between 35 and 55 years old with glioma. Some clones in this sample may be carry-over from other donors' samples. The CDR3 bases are TGTGCCAGCAGCTTAGAAGGGTACAATGAGCAGTTCTTC. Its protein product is CASSLEGYNEQFF.